This entry is about one TCR beta chain. The antigen is not known. This entry is derived from a study of OX40 agonist ivuxolimab in advanced cancers. Overall study context: Partial responses were achieved by three patients, of whom one had hepatocellular carcinoma and two had cutaneous melanoma. Study-wide points: Some of the nonresponding patients also showed low levels of normalized T-cell clonal expansion.

Profiling relied on immunoSEQ multiplex PCR, and the TCRdb table lists in-frame clones only, not all of them. The sample shows about 82,000 clones, about 86% of them seen only once. The sequence came from an adult with an advanced solid tumor such as melanoma, head and neck, liver or kidney cancer. Sequences were derived from CD4+ or CD8+ T cells sorted from blood, sampled in a trial of the OX40 agonist ivuxolimab.

CDR3 DNA: TGCAGTGTCTCGGACAGGAGAAAACTGTTTTTT. Its translation: CSVSDRRKLFF. The chain combines TRBV20-1 with TRBJ1-4, with 7 bases that match TRBD1. Per the germline V gene, CDR1 is DFQATT and CDR2 is SNEGSKA (reference sequence). With V trimmed by 7 bases and J by 10 bases, 6 bases remained unmatched. This CDR3 is 11 amino acids long.